Listed below are T cell receptor beta chains from one sample, sequenced in a study of control samples from healthy donors and cancer patients. Clones were read by immunoSEQ multiplex PCR, and TCRdb kept only the in-frame ones, dropping some. The sample carries 120,000 to 150,000 clones, approximately 91% recorded once. Sample: blood. The origin of the receptors is a woman in her 30s in good health. Both conserved end residues are part of each CDR3. Each record gives: V gene, J gene, CDR3 protein.

v_gene: TRBV5-1
j_gene: TRBJ2-5
CDR3aa: CASSPVPGLADQTQYF

v_gene: TRBV6-5
j_gene: TRBJ2-6
CDR3aa: CASSYFRAGANVLTF

v_gene: TRBV6-2/TRBV6-3
j_gene: TRBJ2-2
CDR3aa: CASSYQVGDTGELFF

v_gene: TRBV18
j_gene: TRBJ2-7
CDR3aa: CASTSGTGVYEQYF

v_gene: TRBV6-5
j_gene: TRBJ1-3
CDR3aa: CASFLSFSGNTIYF

v_gene: TRBV2
j_gene: TRBJ1-1
CDR3aa: CASGLVEAFF

v_gene: TRBV5-1
j_gene: TRBJ2-7
CDR3aa: CASSLRTSGSTYEQYF

v_gene: TRBV12-3/TRBV12-4
j_gene: TRBJ2-3
CDR3aa: CASSLAGSDTQYF

v_gene: TRBV13
j_gene: TRBJ2-1
CDR3aa: CASSLYPTPGNEQFF

v_gene: TRBV7-6
j_gene: TRBJ2-1
CDR3aa: CASSFAGRSYNEQFF

v_gene: TRBV6-4
j_gene: TRBJ2-3
CDR3aa: CASSDEAGGTDTQYF

v_gene: TRBV5-1
j_gene: TRBJ1-4
CDR3aa: CASSALQGNNEKLFF

v_gene: TRBV10-3
j_gene: TRBJ1-1
CDR3aa: CAISESAISTEAFF

v_gene: TRBV30
j_gene: TRBJ1-3
CDR3aa: CACLPGQRSSGNTIYF

v_gene: TRBV19
j_gene: TRBJ1-5
CDR3aa: CASSIGRTGNQPQHF

v_gene: TRBV12-3/TRBV12-4
j_gene: TRBJ1-2
CDR3aa: CASSLRGNYGYTF

v_gene: TRBV19
j_gene: TRBJ2-1
CDR3aa: CASSIGLAGVNEQFF

v_gene: TRBV6-1
j_gene: TRBJ1-1
CDR3aa: CASSEVGVTEAFF

v_gene: TRBV5-6
j_gene: TRBJ1-5
CDR3aa: CASSLRGGAGNQPQHF

v_gene: TRBV5-1
j_gene: TRBJ2-7
CDR3aa: CASSGGGYEQYF

v_gene: TRBV11-2
j_gene: TRBJ2-3
CDR3aa: CASSLLAASTDTQYF

v_gene: TRBV5-6
j_gene: TRBJ2-1
CDR3aa: CASTPDSSYNEQFF

v_gene: TRBV5-1
j_gene: TRBJ1-2
CDR3aa: CASSLAFPTNYGYTF

v_gene: TRBV7-2
j_gene: TRBJ1-4
CDR3aa: CASSPSGAREKLFF

v_gene: TRBV6-4
j_gene: TRBJ2-3
CDR3aa: CASSDGGSVTDTQYF

v_gene: TRBV19
j_gene: TRBJ1-4
CDR3aa: CASSTGQSNEKLFF

v_gene: TRBV7-2
j_gene: TRBJ1-2
CDR3aa: CASSIQTNYGYTF

v_gene: TRBV6-5
j_gene: TRBJ1-2
CDR3aa: CASRPGQTIYGYTF

v_gene: TRBV6-2/TRBV6-3
j_gene: TRBJ1-2
CDR3aa: CASSYSRQPNYGYTF

v_gene: TRBV25-1
j_gene: TRBJ2-7
CDR3aa: CASSGFSYEQYF

v_gene: TRBV13
j_gene: TRBJ2-3
CDR3aa: CASSARGLADTQYF

v_gene: TRBV18
j_gene: TRBJ2-5
CDR3aa: CASSPPNQETQYF

v_gene: TRBV4-1
j_gene: TRBJ2-1
CDR3aa: CASSQESGPYNEQFF

v_gene: TRBV3-1/TRBV3-2
j_gene: TRBJ2-7
CDR3aa: CASSQYGGEVTYEQYF

v_gene: TRBV30
j_gene: TRBJ2-1
CDR3aa: CAWSKTSGSKGNEQFF

v_gene: TRBV6-5
j_gene: TRBJ1-1
CDR3aa: CASSLQGSTEAFF

v_gene: TRBV15
j_gene: TRBJ1-5
CDR3aa: CATSSENNQPQHF

v_gene: TRBV18
j_gene: TRBJ2-1
CDR3aa: CASSEARDNEQFF

v_gene: TRBV6-5
j_gene: TRBJ2-7
CDR3aa: CASSRQGSNYEQYF

v_gene: TRBV7-9
j_gene: TRBJ2-7
CDR3aa: CASSFSLAVLDEQYF